The next 16 T cell receptor beta chains were all read from a single sample in a study of radiotherapy plus CTLA-4 blockade in lung cancer. Only in-frame clones appear in the TCRdb table, and some are missing; sequencing was by immunoSEQ multiplex PCR. The sample carries tens of thousands of clones, roughly 78% recorded once. The sequences come from peripheral blood, collected from a patient treated with radiotherapy plus ipilimumab. These receptors all come from a human donor with non-small cell lung cancer that progressed on radiotherapy plus ipilimumab.

In this sample, this clone turned up a few times. The rearrangement joins TRBV7-9 to TRBJ2-7; possible D gene TRBD2, 6 bases. This CDR3 has 16 amino acids. The V end lost 4 bases, the J end lost 0 bases, and 16 bases lay between the germline ends. Germline-derived CDR1 and CDR2 are SEHNR and FQNEAQ (reference sequence). CDR3 DNA: TGTGCCAGCAGCTCGGGCCGGGACTCTTACTCCTACGAGCAGTACTTC. Translated: CASSSGRDSYSYEQYF.

The rearrangement joins TRBV5-1 to TRBJ2-1, with 10 bases lining up with TRBD2. CDR1 SGHRS and CDR2 YFSETQ come from the germline V gene. The length of the CDR3 is 15 residues. Trimming at V came to 1 base and at J to 4 bases, leaving 2 bases not matched to a gene. DNA of the CDR3: TGCGCCAGCAGCTTGCTAGCGGGGGAGTACAATGAGCAGTTCTTC. It codes for CASSLLAGEYNEQFF.

The CDR3 DNA reads TGTGCCAGCAGCTTAGATAGGGCAGGGAGTCACACCTTC. Its protein product is CASSLDRAGSHTF. The rearrangement uses TRBV7-8 and TRBJ1-2; a possible D gene is TRBD1 (5 bases). CDR3 length: 13 residues. V lost 1 base, J lost 12 bases, and 15 bases lay in between. From germline, CDR1 is SGHVS and CDR2 FQNEAQ.

The chain is built from TRBV20-1 and TRBJ2-7; maybe TRBD2 (6 bases). Germline V lookup: CDR1 DFQATT, CDR2 SNEGSKA (reference sequence). V was trimmed by 6 bases and J by 6 bases, leaving 12 bases between them. CDR3 length equals 11 residues. CDR3: CSARTIIEQYF. CDR3 DNA sequence: TGCAGTGCCCGGACTATCATCGAGCAGTACTTC.

The chain uses TRBV4-2 and TRBJ1-5; 9 bases match TRBD1. Germline trimming cut 1 base from V and 4 bases from J; bases unmatched to any gene: 5. Looked up from germline, CDR1 is LGHNA and CDR2 is YNFKEQ. This CDR3 has 16 amino acids. The CDR3 coding sequence is TGTGCCAGCAGCCAAGCGACAGGGGGACGGAATCAGCCCCAGCATTTT. Encoded protein: CASSQATGGRNQPQHF.

The chain has TRBV27 and TRBJ2-7; 9 nucleotides match TRBD1. This CDR3 has 14 amino acids. Looked up from germline, CDR1 is MNHEY and CDR2 is SMNVEV (reference sequence). The ends lost 3 bases at V and 6 bases at J; junction bases unmatched: 6. As DNA, the CDR3 is TGTGCCAGCAGTTTCGGGGACAGGGCTAGCGAGCAGTACTTC. This encodes CASSFGDRASEQYF.

This rearrangement joins TRBV2 to TRBJ2-7, with 9 bases matching TRBD1. After removal of 1 base from V and 2 bases from J, the junction contained 9 bases not matched to a gene. This CDR3 has 17 amino acids. Germline V gives CDR1 SNHLY, CDR2 FYNNEI. The CDR3: CASSEVQGATGAYEQYF. For the CDR3, the DNA is TGTGCCAGCAGTGAAGTACAGGGGGCGACGGGGGCCTACGAGCAGTACTTC.

The rearrangement joins TRBV4-1 to TRBJ2-7; the D is unclear. The CDR3 runs 15 residues. Germline V lookup: CDR1 MGHRA, CDR2 YSYEKL. The V gene lost 0 bases and the J gene lost 4 bases, with 13 bases spanning the gap. Here the CDR3 reads CASSQDRSGLYEQYF. The CDR3 DNA reads TGCGCCAGCAGCCAAGATCGTTCAGGCCTGTACGAGCAGTACTTC.

The J gene is TRBJ2-2, the V gene TRBV6-5, with 8 bases fitting TRBD1. Trimming took 5 bases from V and 5 from J; bases not matched to a gene: 7. Germline V gives CDR1 MNHEY, CDR2 SVGAGI. CDR3 length: 15 amino acids. The CDR3 here is CASSGTGTGTGELFF. For the CDR3, the DNA is TGTGCCAGCAGTGGGACCGGGACAGGTACCGGGGAGCTGTTTTTT.

V gene TRBV27 combines with J gene TRBJ2-1; possible D gene TRBD2, 6 bases. With 0 bases removed from V and 0 bases from J, the gap between germline ends came to 9 bases. CDR3 length: 16 amino acids. CDR1 and CDR2 from the germline V gene are MNHEY and SMNVEV (reference sequence). The CDR3 is CASSLSGRSSYNEQFF. CDR3 in DNA: TGTGCCAGCAGTTTATCGGGGAGGAGCTCCTACAATGAGCAGTTCTTC.

This clone was seen many times. The gene calls are TRBV18 and TRBJ1-1; no reliable D call. The CDR3 is 14 amino acids. V was shortened by 0 bases and J by 4 bases, with 9 bases between the two germline ends. Germline V gene sequence: CDR1 KGHSH, CDR2 LQKENI. The CDR3 protein is CASSPPGSITEAFF. For the CDR3, the DNA is TGTGCCAGCTCACCACCGGGCAGTATCACTGAAGCTTTCTTT.

V is TRBV9 and J is TRBJ2-3, with D hard to call. V lost 0 bases and J lost 4, with 12 bases in between. The CDR3 covers 15 residues. Germline lookup yields CDR1 SGDLS and CDR2 YYNGEE. CDR3 loop: CASSVEGTRSDTQYF. The DNA for the CDR3 is TGTGCCAGCAGCGTAGAGGGCACACGGTCAGATACGCAGTATTTT.

The V gene is TRBV19, the J gene TRBJ1-2; perhaps TRBD1 as D (6 bases). Trimming pared 5 bases from V and 0 bases from J, leaving 13 bases between. Germline CDR1 reads LNHDA; CDR2 reads SQIVND (reference sequence). The CDR3 is 15 residues long. This CDR3 is CASSVTGTANYGYTF. DNA of the CDR3: TGTGCCAGTAGTGTTACAGGGACGGCTAACTATGGCTACACCTTC.

V and J are TRBV4-3 and TRBJ2-1, with 7 bases fitting TRBD1. This CDR3 spans 16 amino acids. V was pared by 3 bases and J by 3 bases, with 8 bases of the junction left unmatched. Looked up from germline, CDR1 is LGHNA and CDR2 is YSLEER. CDR3 protein: CASSQELDRNYNEQFF. CDR3 bases: TGCGCCAGCAGCCAGGAGCTGGACAGGAACTACAATGAGCAGTTCTTC.

The chain joins TRBV7-9 to TRBJ2-7, with TRBD2 matching over 8 bases. This CDR3 has 16 amino acids. The V gene's germline CDR1 is SEHNR and CDR2 FQNEAQ (reference sequence). With 6 bases clipped from V and 2 bases from J, the junction kept 12 bases outside the gene matches. CDR3 in DNA: TGTGCCAGCAGTGGGCCAGGCGGGGGGCAGGCCTACGAGCAGTACTTC. Protein sequence: CASSGPGGGQAYEQYF.

This clone was observed many times. The chain recombines TRBV28 with TRBJ2-7, with 9 bases that match TRBD1. Germline CDR1 and CDR2: MDHEN and SYDVKM. The V and J ends lost 5 bases and 3 bases, in that order; junction bases with no gene match: 8. This CDR3 is built from 15 residues. The CDR3 spells CASSQPGTGHYEQYF. The CDR3 nucleotides read TGTGCCAGCAGTCAGCCCGGGACAGGGCACTACGAGCAGTACTTC.